This is a list of T cell receptor beta chains from one sample in a study of blood T cell repertoires in COVID-19. Using immunoSEQ multiplex PCR, the repertoire was profiled, and TCRdb retains in-frame clones only, with some absent. The sample has just under 60,000 clones; 80% to 90% are singletons. The specimen was peripheral blood. The receptors here all came from a man aged 55 to 70 with acute or convalescent COVID-19. Each CDR3 is given with its conserved first and last residue. D genes are given only for firm matches. A row's size may be missing; if present it is once, few, many or a size class.

j_gene: TRBJ2-1; abundance: NA; v_gene: TRBV21-1; d_gene: NA; CDR3nt: TGTGCCAGCAGCCCGGGAACGGGACAGGTACCAAATGAGCAGTTCTTC; CDR3aa: CASSPGTGQVPNEQFF
j_gene: TRBJ2-3; abundance: NA; v_gene: TRBV7-3; d_gene: NA; CDR3nt: TGTGCCAGCAGCAAGCAGGGGAATTCGGCAGATACGCAGTATTTT; CDR3aa: CASSKQGNSADTQYF
j_gene: TRBJ2-1; abundance: once; v_gene: TRBV3-1/TRBV3-2; d_gene: TRBD2; CDR3nt: TGTGCCAGCACGACTAGCGGCGTTTACAATGAGCAGTTCTTC; CDR3aa: CASTTSGVYNEQFF
j_gene: TRBJ2-3; abundance: NA; v_gene: TRBV29-1; d_gene: NA; CDR3nt: TGCAGCGTTGTCCGCCCCGGGAGATCGAGCACAGATACGCAGTATTTT; CDR3aa: CSVVRPGRSSTDTQYF
j_gene: TRBJ2-1; abundance: NA; v_gene: TRBV6-5; d_gene: TRBD2; CDR3nt: TGTGCCAGCAGTTCGCCGGCTAGCGGGGGTTCTGAGCAGTTCTTC; CDR3aa: CASSSPASGGSEQFF
j_gene: TRBJ1-2; abundance: NA; v_gene: TRBV3-1/TRBV3-2; d_gene: NA; CDR3nt: TGTGCCAGCAGCCAAGATTATTGGGCGGGAGGCTACACCTTC; CDR3aa: CASSQDYWAGGYTF
j_gene: TRBJ2-7; abundance: NA; v_gene: TRBV3-1/TRBV3-2; d_gene: TRBD2; CDR3nt: TGTGCCAGCAGCGAAACCCGGACTAGCGGAACCTACGAGCAGTACTTC; CDR3aa: CASSETRTSGTYEQYF
j_gene: TRBJ2-5; abundance: once; v_gene: TRBV24-1; d_gene: NA; CDR3nt: TGTGCCACCAGTGATTCTCACCAAGAGACCCAGTACTTC; CDR3aa: CATSDSHQETQYF
j_gene: TRBJ2-1; abundance: NA; v_gene: TRBV7-2; d_gene: TRBD2; CDR3nt: TGTGCCAGCAGCTTAGACTCCAGCGGGATCTACAATGAGCAGTTCTTC; CDR3aa: CASSLDSSGIYNEQFF
j_gene: TRBJ2-2; abundance: NA; v_gene: TRBV4-1; d_gene: NA; CDR3nt: TGCGCCAGCAGCCATCGTCAGGGATCCACGAACACCGGGGAGCTGTTTTTT; CDR3aa: CASSHRQGSTNTGELFF
j_gene: TRBJ2-3; abundance: NA; v_gene: TRBV9; d_gene: NA; CDR3nt: TGTGCCAGCAGCGTAGATCGGGGGAGCACAGATACGCAGTATTTT; CDR3aa: CASSVDRGSTDTQYF
j_gene: TRBJ1-4; abundance: NA; v_gene: TRBV9; d_gene: NA; CDR3nt: TGTGCCAGCAGCATAGGACAGAGTAATGAAAAACTGTTTTTT; CDR3aa: CASSIGQSNEKLFF
j_gene: TRBJ2-2; abundance: NA; v_gene: TRBV3-1/TRBV3-2; d_gene: NA; CDR3nt: TGTGCCAGCAGCCAAGAAGAGTGGAGGGATTGGGCCGGGGAGCTGTTTTTT; CDR3aa: CASSQEEWRDWAGELFF
j_gene: TRBJ2-1; abundance: NA; v_gene: TRBV19; d_gene: NA; CDR3nt: TGTGCCAGTAGTCCCCAAGGGAGCCCCTACAATGAGCAGTTCTTC; CDR3aa: CASSPQGSPYNEQFF
j_gene: TRBJ1-2; abundance: NA; v_gene: TRBV29-1; d_gene: TRBD1; CDR3nt: TGCAGCGTCTCCCGGGACAGGGGCTATGGCTACACCTTC; CDR3aa: CSVSRDRGYGYTF
j_gene: TRBJ1-1; abundance: NA; v_gene: TRBV24-1; d_gene: TRBD1; CDR3nt: TGTGCCACCAGTGACTCCGGACAGGGAGGGGCTGAAGCTTTCTTT; CDR3aa: CATSDSGQGGAEAFF
j_gene: TRBJ2-3; abundance: NA; v_gene: TRBV3-1/TRBV3-2; d_gene: TRBD1; CDR3nt: TGTGCCAGCAGCCACCACCTCGAACAGGGGGCGCCGGTAGATACGCAGTATTTT; CDR3aa: CASSHHLEQGAPVDTQYF
j_gene: TRBJ2-4; abundance: NA; v_gene: TRBV6-5; d_gene: TRBD1; CDR3nt: TGTGCCAGCAGTCCCCCCGGGACAGGGAAAAACATTCAGTACTTC; CDR3aa: CASSPPGTGKNIQYF
j_gene: TRBJ2-7; abundance: NA; v_gene: TRBV4-1; d_gene: NA; CDR3nt: TGCGCCAGCAGCCAACGGGTTTTGCCCACCTACGAGCAGTACTTC; CDR3aa: CASSQRVLPTYEQYF
j_gene: TRBJ2-3; abundance: once; v_gene: TRBV28; d_gene: NA; CDR3nt: TGTGCCAGCAGTTTATGGGTAACTAGCACAGATACGCAGTATTTT; CDR3aa: CASSLWVTSTDTQYF
j_gene: TRBJ2-4; abundance: NA; v_gene: TRBV7-8; d_gene: NA; CDR3nt: TGTGCCAGCAGCTCCACTCAGGCTTCGTGGGACATTCAGTACTTC; CDR3aa: CASSSTQASWDIQYF
j_gene: TRBJ2-3; abundance: once; v_gene: TRBV5-1; d_gene: TRBD1; CDR3nt: TGCGCCAGCAGCTCCGGACAGGGGAAAGATACGCAGTATTTT; CDR3aa: CASSSGQGKDTQYF
j_gene: TRBJ2-7; abundance: NA; v_gene: TRBV18; d_gene: TRBD1; CDR3nt: TGTGCCAGCTCACCCTGGACAGGGGTGGCCTACGAGCAGTACTTC; CDR3aa: CASSPWTGVAYEQYF
j_gene: TRBJ2-2; abundance: NA; v_gene: TRBV3-1/TRBV3-2; d_gene: TRBD2; CDR3nt: TGTGCCAGCAGCCTACTAGCGGGAGGCTCTACCGGGGAGCTGTTTTTT; CDR3aa: CASSLLAGGSTGELFF
j_gene: TRBJ1-1; abundance: NA; v_gene: TRBV7-9; d_gene: NA; CDR3nt: TGTGCCAGCAGCTCCCAGGGTACGGACACTGAAGCTTTCTTT; CDR3aa: CASSSQGTDTEAFF
j_gene: TRBJ1-4; abundance: NA; v_gene: TRBV11-2; d_gene: NA; CDR3nt: TGTGCCAGCAGCGGACTGGTGGGAAAACTGTTTTTT; CDR3aa: CASSGLVGKLFF
j_gene: TRBJ2-6; abundance: NA; v_gene: TRBV27; d_gene: NA; CDR3nt: TGTGCCAGCCGGGGGAAGGTATTGATCCCTGGGGCCAACGTCCTGACTTTC; CDR3aa: CASRGKVLIPGANVLTF
j_gene: TRBJ2-5; abundance: NA; v_gene: TRBV30; d_gene: TRBD1; CDR3nt: TGTGCCTGGAGCGGATTAAGACAGGGGGCGGGAGAGACCCAGTACTTC; CDR3aa: CAWSGLRQGAGETQYF
j_gene: TRBJ2-1; abundance: NA; v_gene: TRBV20-1; d_gene: NA; CDR3nt: TGCAGTGCTAAGAGATACAATGAGCAGTTCTTC; CDR3aa: CSAKRYNEQFF
j_gene: TRBJ1-2; abundance: NA; v_gene: TRBV5-1; d_gene: TRBD1; CDR3nt: TGCGCCAGCAGCTTGACCAGGGGGGAAGACTATGGCTACACCTTC; CDR3aa: CASSLTRGEDYGYTF
j_gene: TRBJ1-2; abundance: NA; v_gene: TRBV19; d_gene: TRBD1; CDR3nt: TGTGCCAGTAGTATCGGGGGACAGATCGGCTACACCTTC; CDR3aa: CASSIGGQIGYTF
j_gene: TRBJ1-2; abundance: NA; v_gene: TRBV6-5; d_gene: TRBD1; CDR3nt: TGTGCCAGCAGTTCCTCCGGGACAGCTTCCTATGGCTACACCTTC; CDR3aa: CASSSSGTASYGYTF
j_gene: TRBJ2-3; abundance: NA; v_gene: TRBV3-1/TRBV3-2; d_gene: TRBD2; CDR3nt: TGTGCCAGCAGCCAAGATATCATAGGGCTAGCGGGAGCAGATACGCAGTATTTT; CDR3aa: CASSQDIIGLAGADTQYF
j_gene: TRBJ1-4; abundance: NA; v_gene: TRBV25-1; d_gene: NA; CDR3nt: TGTGCCAGCAGTGCCTTCGGAGTTAATGAAAAACTGTTTTTT; CDR3aa: CASSAFGVNEKLFF
j_gene: TRBJ1-2; abundance: NA; v_gene: TRBV30; d_gene: TRBD1; CDR3nt: TGTGCCTGGTGCCAGGACAGGGGGGTCTATGGCTACACCTTC; CDR3aa: CAWCQDRGVYGYTF
j_gene: TRBJ2-7; abundance: NA; v_gene: TRBV11-1; d_gene: NA; CDR3nt: TGTGCCAGCAGCTTATCCAGCGGATCCCCCTACGAGCAGTACTTC; CDR3aa: CASSLSSGSPYEQYF
j_gene: TRBJ2-3; abundance: NA; v_gene: TRBV24-1; d_gene: NA; CDR3nt: TGTGCCACCAGTGACTCCTCCACAGATACGCAGTATTTT; CDR3aa: CATSDSSTDTQYF
j_gene: TRBJ2-5; abundance: NA; v_gene: TRBV5-4; d_gene: NA; CDR3nt: TGTGCCAGCGGCGACGGGATCTTGGAGACCCAGTACTTC; CDR3aa: CASGDGILETQYF
j_gene: TRBJ2-1; abundance: few; v_gene: TRBV6-1; d_gene: NA; CDR3nt: TGTGCCAGCAGTGAAGAGGAGGGGGCAGGCTACAATGAGCAGTTCTTC; CDR3aa: CASSEEEGAGYNEQFF
j_gene: TRBJ2-1; abundance: NA; v_gene: TRBV5-4; d_gene: NA; CDR3nt: TGTGCCAGCAGCCCTTTCGGAGTCTCCTACAATGAGCAGTTCTTC; CDR3aa: CASSPFGVSYNEQFF
j_gene: TRBJ1-5; abundance: few; v_gene: TRBV6-5; d_gene: NA; CDR3nt: TGTGCCAGCAGTTCAACACAACCGCTTAGCAATCAGCCCCAGCATTTT; CDR3aa: CASSSTQPLSNQPQHF
j_gene: TRBJ2-7; abundance: NA; v_gene: TRBV5-4; d_gene: TRBD1; CDR3nt: TGTGCCAGCAGCTGGAGGGACAGGGGATCCGAGCAGTACTTC; CDR3aa: CASSWRDRGSEQYF
j_gene: TRBJ1-1; abundance: NA; v_gene: TRBV3-1/TRBV3-2; d_gene: NA; CDR3nt: TGTGCCAGCAGCCTGTGGACAGTCATGAACACTGAAGCTTTCTTT; CDR3aa: CASSLWTVMNTEAFF
j_gene: TRBJ2-2; abundance: NA; v_gene: TRBV5-1; d_gene: TRBD2; CDR3nt: TGCGCCAGCAGCTTTCTAGCGGGAGGTACCGGGGAGCTGTTTTTT; CDR3aa: CASSFLAGGTGELFF
j_gene: TRBJ1-2; abundance: NA; v_gene: TRBV30; d_gene: NA; CDR3nt: TGTGCCTGTCCGGTCAACCTAAACTATGGCTACACCTTC; CDR3aa: CACPVNLNYGYTF
j_gene: TRBJ2-2; abundance: NA; v_gene: TRBV5-1; d_gene: NA; CDR3nt: TGCGCCAGCAGCTTGTCCGGACGGACAGCCGGGGAGCTGTTTTTT; CDR3aa: CASSLSGRTAGELFF
j_gene: TRBJ1-5; abundance: NA; v_gene: TRBV28; d_gene: NA; CDR3nt: TGTGCCACTTCGGTTGGGGGCGATAGCAATCAGCCCCAGCATTTT; CDR3aa: CATSVGGDSNQPQHF
j_gene: TRBJ2-1; abundance: few; v_gene: TRBV7-8; d_gene: NA; CDR3nt: TGTGCCAGCACCACGGGGAGTTCAAATGAGCAGTTCTTC; CDR3aa: CASTTGSSNEQFF
j_gene: TRBJ1-5; abundance: NA; v_gene: TRBV28; d_gene: NA; CDR3nt: TGTGCCAGCAGTTTGGGAGCCGGGACGGGGGGGCCCGGGCCCCAGCATTTT; CDR3aa: CASSLGAGTGGPGPQHF
j_gene: TRBJ1-5; abundance: NA; v_gene: TRBV28; d_gene: NA; CDR3nt: TGTGCCAGCAGTTTGCGGCCAGCCAATCAGCCCCAGCATTTT; CDR3aa: CASSLRPANQPQHF
j_gene: TRBJ1-6; abundance: once; v_gene: TRBV27; d_gene: NA; CDR3nt: TGTGCCAGCAGTTTATTCGGGGGTAGCGTTTCACCCCTCCACTTT; CDR3aa: CASSLFGGSVSPLHF
j_gene: TRBJ1-6; abundance: NA; v_gene: TRBV7-3; d_gene: TRBD1; CDR3nt: TGTGCCAGCAGCTTACGACAGGGGGAATCACCCCTCCACTTT; CDR3aa: CASSLRQGESPLHF
j_gene: TRBJ1-1; abundance: NA; v_gene: TRBV18; d_gene: NA; CDR3nt: TGTGCCAGCTCACGGGAAAGGGGGACTGAAGCTTTCTTT; CDR3aa: CASSRERGTEAFF
j_gene: TRBJ2-1; abundance: once; v_gene: TRBV9; d_gene: TRBD2; CDR3nt: TGTGCCAGCAGCGCCGGACTAGCGGGATATGAGCAGTTCTTC; CDR3aa: CASSAGLAGYEQFF
j_gene: TRBJ2-1; abundance: NA; v_gene: TRBV27; d_gene: TRBD2; CDR3nt: TGTGCCAGCAGTTCCCCGGCTAGCGGGAGATTCGATGAGCAGTTCTTC; CDR3aa: CASSSPASGRFDEQFF
j_gene: TRBJ2-1; abundance: NA; v_gene: TRBV7-2; d_gene: TRBD2; CDR3nt: TGTGCCAGCAGCCCTTATGGACTAGCGGGAGGGCACGGTGAGCAGTTCTTC; CDR3aa: CASSPYGLAGGHGEQFF
j_gene: TRBJ2-2; abundance: NA; v_gene: TRBV4-1; d_gene: NA; CDR3nt: TGCGCCAGCAGCCTGACCATGCCCAAACAGGGAAGGAGGGAGCTGTTTTTT; CDR3aa: CASSLTMPKQGRRELFF
j_gene: TRBJ2-7; abundance: NA; v_gene: TRBV11-2; d_gene: NA; CDR3nt: TGTGCCAGCAGCTTAGCAGGGGCCCCCGTCTCCTACGAGCAGTACTTC; CDR3aa: CASSLAGAPVSYEQYF
j_gene: TRBJ2-1; abundance: once; v_gene: TRBV10-3; d_gene: TRBD2; CDR3nt: TGTGCCATCTCCCCTAGCGGGAGGGTCTCCTACAATGAGCAGTTCTTC; CDR3aa: CAISPSGRVSYNEQFF
j_gene: TRBJ2-2; abundance: NA; v_gene: TRBV20-1; d_gene: TRBD2; CDR3nt: TGCAGTGCTCGGGGGGCCGGGGAGCTGTTTTTT; CDR3aa: CSARGAGELFF